This entry lists 18 T cell receptor beta chains sequenced from one sample in a study of blood T cell repertoires in COVID-19. Clones were sequenced by immunoSEQ multiplex PCR, and TCRdb holds only the in-frame ones, with some missing. In the table there are roughly 150,000 clones, roughly nine tenths of which are singletons. The sample was peripheral blood. Source of these receptors: a man in his fifties or sixties with active or convalescent COVID-19.

The genes are TRBV14 and TRBJ1-2, with D possibly matching TRBD1 (5 bases). V lost 1 base, J lost 7 bases, and 13 bases lay in between. The CDR3 contains 14 residues. The germline CDR1 and CDR2 sequences are SGHDN and FVKESK. DNA for the CDR3: TGTGCCAGCAGCCAAGGCCAGGGTTTAGCTGGCTACACCTTC. Translated: CASSQGQGLAGYTF.

The V gene is TRBV6-5, the J gene TRBJ1-3, with no clear D. Trimming removed 6 bases at V and 3 bases at J, with 12 bases between. Germline V gene lookup returns CDR1 MNHEY and CDR2 SVGAGI. The CDR3 contains 14 residues. CDR3 protein: CASRPAAGGNTIYF. The CDR3 coding sequence is TGTGCCAGCAGGCCCGCGGCTGGTGGAAACACCATATATTTT.

This chain joins TRBV25-1 and TRBJ2-3; 7 bases align to TRBD2. Germline V gene data show CDR1 as MGHDK and CDR2 as SYGVNS. The trim removed 7 bases at V and 6 bases at J, leaving 7 bases unmatched. This CDR3 is 13 amino acids long. Written as DNA, the CDR3 is TGTGCCAGCACCCGGGGAGGGAGGGATACGCAGTATTTT. This encodes CASTRGGRDTQYF.

The chain couples TRBV3-1 (or the pseudogene TRBV3-2) to TRBJ1-2, with TRBD1 identical over 9 bases. V gave up 1 base and J gave up 8 bases; unmatched junction bases: 8. The CDR3 consists of 15 residues. Germline V gene data show CDR1 as LGHDT and CDR2 as YNNKEL (reference sequence). The CDR3 DNA reads TGTGCCAGCAGCCAAGTGGGGACAGGGTTATACGGCTACACCTTC. Its protein is CASSQVGTGLYGYTF.

The chain employs TRBV4-1 and TRBJ1-2, with TRBD1 identical over 7 bases. This CDR3 comprises 17 residues. Germline V gene sequence: CDR1 MGHRA, CDR2 YSYEKL. The J segment lost 3 bases and the V segment lost 1 base, leaving 11 bases of the junction unmatched. This CDR3 is CASSQGGGQGGDYGYTF. Here the CDR3 DNA reads TGCGCCAGCAGCCAAGGAGGCGGCCAGGGGGGAGACTATGGCTACACCTTC.

V gene TRBV10-3 combines with J gene TRBJ1-2; 7 bases are a match to TRBD1. The CDR3 loop spans 16 amino acids. Germline lookup yields CDR1 ENHRY and CDR2 SYGVKD. After removal of 4 bases from V and 0 bases from J, the junction contained 8 bases not matched to a gene. The DNA for the CDR3 is TGTGCCATCAGTGCTTGGACAGGCCCAGCTAACTATGGCTACACCTTC. It encodes CAISAWTGPANYGYTF.

This clone was detected a few times. The chain is built from TRBV5-4 and TRBJ2-7, with D unclear. With 3 bases removed from V and 5 bases from J, the gap between germline ends came to 15 bases. CDR1 SGHNT and CDR2 YYREEE come from the germline V gene (reference sequence). The CDR3 has 14 residues. CDR3 region: CASSSDLFRDEQYF. For the CDR3, the DNA is TGTGCCAGCAGCTCTGACCTGTTTCGGGACGAGCAGTACTTC.

The genes are TRBV19 and TRBJ2-5; D gene uncertain. Germline V lookup: CDR1 LNHDA, CDR2 SQIVND (reference sequence). This CDR3 has 12 residues. Trimming stripped 10 bases from V and 7 bases from J, with 16 bases between. CDR3 nucleotide sequence: TGTGCCACTGGAGCTTTAGGTGGGACCCAGTACTTC. Its protein product is CATGALGGTQYF. The whole variable domain, filled in from reference TRBV19 and TRBJ2-5, reads DGGITQSPKYLFRKEGQNVTLSCEQNLNHDAMYWYRQDPGQGLRLIYYSQIVNDFQKGDIAEGYSVSREKKESFPLTVTSAQKNPTAFYLCATGALGGTQYFGPGTRLLVL.

The rearrangement links TRBV19 to TRBJ2-4; TRBD1 aligns across 7 bases. The junction had 19 bases not matched to a gene; V was cut back by 5 bases and J by 0 bases. The CDR3 is 20 amino acids. Germline CDR1 LNHDA, CDR2 SQIVND (reference sequence). The CDR3 region is CASSPHRDSLLILAKNIQYF. In DNA form, the CDR3 reads TGTGCCAGTAGTCCCCACCGGGACAGCCTTCTAATTTTAGCCAAAAACATTCAGTACTTC.

Only one count was recorded for this clone. The V call is TRBV4-2, the J call TRBJ2-1; 7 bases agree with TRBD2. The CDR3 is 17 residues long. Germline assignment: CDR1 LGHNA and CDR2 YNFKEQ. Trimming cost V 2 bases and J 5 bases; bases outside gene matches: 12. In DNA, the CDR3 is TGTGCCAGCAGCCAATGGGCCGGGACTACCATAAACAATGAGCAGTTCTTC. Encoded protein: CASSQWAGTTINNEQFF.

The DNA for the CDR3 is TGCGCCAGCAGCGTCGGGACAGCGAACACTGAAGCTTTCTTT. Its protein is CASSVGTANTEAFF. This chain links TRBV5-1 with TRBJ1-1; 7 bases align to TRBD1. The CDR3 runs 14 residues. The junction had 4 bases not matched to a gene; V was cut back by 4 bases and J by 1 base. Germline CDR1 reads SGHRS; CDR2 reads YFSETQ.

The rearrangement uses TRBV5-1 and TRBJ2-2; 9 bases line up with TRBD1. CDR3 length equals 15 residues. Per germline, CDR1 SGHRS and CDR2 YFSETQ. V trimming: 0 bases; J trimming: 5 bases; junction bases outside the gene matches: 2. The CDR3 protein is CASSLGGQGTGELFF. The CDR3 nucleotides are TGCGCCAGCAGCTTGGGGGGACAGGGAACCGGGGAGCTGTTTTTT.

The chain couples TRBV5-1 to TRBJ2-5; weak D call: TRBD1 (6 bases). The CDR3 consists of 13 residues. Germline values: CDR1 SGHRS, CDR2 YFSETQ. The germline V and J ends were trimmed by 0 bases and 4 bases, with 7 bases remaining between them. The CDR3 loop reads CASSLGQAETQYF. The CDR3 DNA sequence: TGCGCCAGCAGCTTGGGACAGGCAGAGACCCAGTACTTC.

This rearrangement joins TRBV7-9 to TRBJ1-4; 9 nucleotides line up with TRBD1. This CDR3 spans 16 amino acids. V gave up 2 bases and J gave up 7 bases; unmatched junction bases: 8. Germline lookup yields CDR1 SEHNR and CDR2 FQNEAQ (reference sequence). The CDR3 loop is CASSLRQGEAVEKLFF. The CDR3 nucleotides are TGTGCCAGCAGCTTACGACAGGGGGAAGCGGTTGAAAAACTGTTTTTT.

J is TRBJ1-4 and V is TRBV18; D is uncertain. CDR1 and CDR2 from the germline V gene are KGHSH and LQKENI. V gave up 4 bases and J gave up 3 bases, with 6 bases separating them. CDR3 size: 13 residues. The CDR3, as DNA: TGTGCCAGCTCACTCAGTGCTAATGAAAAACTGTTTTTT. This sequence encodes CASSLSANEKLFF.

The chain carries TRBV7-6 and TRBJ1-2; TRBD1 matches 9 bases. V dropped 0 bases and J dropped 8; count of bases not matched to a gene: 7. Per germline, CDR1 SGHVS and CDR2 FNYEAQ. This CDR3 spans 15 amino acids. The CDR3 reads CASSLAEGQGSGYTF. In DNA form, the CDR3 reads TGTGCCAGCAGCTTAGCGGAGGGACAGGGATCCGGCTACACCTTC.

A single count supports this clone. V gene TRBV14 combines with J gene TRBJ1-2; D unclear. The CDR3 is 13 amino acids. CDR1 is SGHDN and CDR2 is FVKESK in the germline V gene. The V end was cut by 4 bases, the J end by 2 bases, with 8 bases between. This CDR3 reads CASSLQSNYGYTF. The CDR3 DNA is TGTGCCAGCAGCCTACAGTCGAACTATGGCTACACCTTC.

The V call is TRBV5-4, the J call TRBJ2-7, with 14 positions matching TRBD2. With 4 bases clipped from V and 3 bases from J, the junction kept 9 bases outside the gene matches. Looked up from germline, CDR1 is SGHNT and CDR2 is YYREEE (reference sequence). The CDR3 extends over 17 amino acids. The DNA for the CDR3 is TGTGCCAGCAGCCTCGGACTAGCGGGGGGCAACCGCTACGAGCAGTACTTC. It yields the protein CASSLGLAGGNRYEQYF.